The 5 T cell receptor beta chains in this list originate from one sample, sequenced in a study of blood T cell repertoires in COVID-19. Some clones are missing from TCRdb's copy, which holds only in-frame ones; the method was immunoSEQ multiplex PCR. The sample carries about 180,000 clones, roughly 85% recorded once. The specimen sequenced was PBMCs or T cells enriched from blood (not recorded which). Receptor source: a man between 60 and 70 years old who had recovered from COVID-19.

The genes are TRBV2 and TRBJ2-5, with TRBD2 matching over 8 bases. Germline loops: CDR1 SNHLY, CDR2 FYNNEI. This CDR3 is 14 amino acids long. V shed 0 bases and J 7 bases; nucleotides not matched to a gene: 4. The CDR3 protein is CASSEALAGGTQYF. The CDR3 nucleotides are TGTGCCAGCAGTGAAGCGCTAGCGGGCGGGACCCAGTACTTC.

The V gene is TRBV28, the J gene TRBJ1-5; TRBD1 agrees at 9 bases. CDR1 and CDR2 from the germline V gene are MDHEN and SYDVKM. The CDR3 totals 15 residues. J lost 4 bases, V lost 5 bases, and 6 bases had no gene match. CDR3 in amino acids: CASSTGTGINQPQHF. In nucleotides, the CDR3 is TGTGCCAGCAGTACAGGGACAGGGATAAATCAGCCCCAGCATTTT.

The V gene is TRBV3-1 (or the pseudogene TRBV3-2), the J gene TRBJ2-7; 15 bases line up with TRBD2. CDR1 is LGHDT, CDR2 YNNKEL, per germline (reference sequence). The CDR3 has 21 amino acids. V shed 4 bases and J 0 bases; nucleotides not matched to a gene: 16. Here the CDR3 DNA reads TGTGCCAGCAGCCGATCGTATTTACTACCGGGACTAGCGGGAGGCTCCTACGAGCAGTACTTC. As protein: CASSRSYLLPGLAGGSYEQYF.

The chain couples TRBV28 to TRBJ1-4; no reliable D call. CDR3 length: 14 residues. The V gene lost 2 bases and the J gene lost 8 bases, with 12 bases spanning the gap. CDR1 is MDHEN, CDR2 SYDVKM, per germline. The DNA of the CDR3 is TGTGCCAGCAGTTTACCGGGGTTTGGAGAAAAACTGTTTTTT. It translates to CASSLPGFGEKLFF.

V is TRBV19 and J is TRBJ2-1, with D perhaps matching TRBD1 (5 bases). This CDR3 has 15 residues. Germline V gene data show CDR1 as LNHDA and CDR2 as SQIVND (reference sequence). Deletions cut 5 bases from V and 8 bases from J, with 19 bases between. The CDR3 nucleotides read TGTGCCAGTAGTTTACAGGTGGGAACAATAGATGAGCAGTTCTTC. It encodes CASSLQVGTIDEQFF. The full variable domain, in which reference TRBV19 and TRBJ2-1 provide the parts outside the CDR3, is DGGITQSPKYLFRKEGQNVTLSCEQNLNHDAMYWYRQDPGQGLRLIYYSQIVNDFQKGDIAEGYSVSREKKESFPLTVTSAQKNPTAFYLCASSLQVGTIDEQFFGPGTRLTVL.